This T cell receptor beta chain was retrieved from a study of human T cells and chemical hapten exposure. The germline V gene encodes CDR1 SNHLY and CDR2 FYNNEI. The CDR3 covers 14 residues. The germline V and J ends were trimmed by 7 bases and 3 bases, with 16 bases remaining between them. Study-level findings and limits: With regard to DPC sensitization, TCRs above 1 in 1000 frequency did not change. Expanded TCRs produced significantly more large CDR3 similarity clusters than controls did.

TCRdb re-called the RACE reads with MiXCR, one entry per CDR3 protein. The profile shows approximately 82,000 distinct CDR3 sequences, about 6.6% of them singletons. Described time point: patch test 2, 6 weeks after DPC sensitization. Treatment noted: therapeutic diphenylcyclopropenone sensitization with weekly scalp DPC. About this clonotype: The antigen remains undetermined.

This receptor was obtained from a young woman with alopecia areata. Some clones in this sample may be carry-over from other donors' samples. The sample here was whole blood, taken in connection with sensitization to the hapten diphenylcyclopropenone (DPC). The genes are TRBV2 and TRBJ2-7; unclear D gene. CDR3 in DNA: TGTGCCAGCACCCCCAGCGAATCCAACTACGAGCAGTACTTC. Residues: CASTPSESNYEQYF.